One and the same sample provided the 9 T cell receptor beta chains below, sequenced in a study of blood T cell repertoires in COVID-19 (TCRdb year 2020). The method behind the library was the immunoSEQ multiplex PCR assay. As stored in TCRdb, this immuneACCESS dataset retains in-frame rearrangements with V and J assigned. A fraction of the clones does not appear; measured against another copy, unresolved V genes explain less than half of the discrepancy, and the remainder lacks a known reason. The table for this sample lists 30,000 to 40,000 clones; around nine tenths of them were counted only once. The top ten clonotypes cover roughly an eighth of the sample. Sequencing was carried out using peripheral blood. These receptors all stem from a human donor with active COVID-19. The donor label of this sample is uncertain.

CDR3 nucleotide sequence: TGTGCCAGCAGTTTGGGGACAGCATTGAACACTGAAGCTTTCTTT. Its translation: CASSLGTALNTEAFF. The chain has TRBV28 and TRBJ1-1; TRBD1 matches at 7 bases. The CDR3 consists of 15 residues. The germline CDR1 and CDR2 sequences are MDHEN and SYDVKM. J lost 0 bases, V lost 3 bases, and 4 bases had no gene match. Full variable domain (rest looked up from reference TRBV28 and TRBJ1-1): DVKVTQSSRYLVKRTGEKVFLECVQDMDHENMFWYRQDPGLGLRLIYFSYDVKMKEKGDIPEGYSVSREKKERFSLILESASTNQTSMYLCASSLGTALNTEAFFGQGTRLTVV.

The rearrangement links TRBV14 to TRBJ1-6; D is possibly TRBD1 (5 bases). The V end was cut by 8 bases, the J end by 6 bases, with 14 bases between. Germline loops: CDR1 SGHDN, CDR2 FVKESK. The length of the CDR3 is 14 residues. DNA for the CDR3: TGTGCCAGCGGGGAAGACAGTGTTAATTCACCCCTCCACTTT. Amino acid sequence: CASGEDSVNSPLHF.

V gene TRBV11-1 combines with J gene TRBJ1-1; D unclear. V gave up 3 bases and J gave up 5 bases, with 16 bases separating them. Looked up from germline, CDR1 is SGHAT and CDR2 is FQDESV (reference sequence). CDR3 length: 15 residues. The chain's CDR3 is CASSFLLNQRTEAFF. Written as DNA, the CDR3 is TGTGCCAGCAGCTTCCTTCTGAACCAGCGAACTGAAGCTTTCTTT.

This chain links TRBV6-2 or TRBV6-3 with TRBJ2-4; D remains unclear. The germline V and J ends were trimmed by 2 bases and 0 bases, with 11 bases remaining between them. The length of the CDR3 is 16 residues. The germline V gene encodes CDR1 MNHEY and CDR2 SVGEGT. Here the CDR3 reads CASSYPSGRAKNIQYF. The CDR3 DNA sequence: TGTGCCAGCAGTTACCCATCGGGTCGAGCCAAAAACATTCAGTACTTC.

The chain employs TRBV4-2 and TRBJ1-4, with D unclear. This CDR3 comprises 13 residues. V lost 3 bases to trimming and J lost 5 bases, with 7 bases between them. Germline V gives CDR1 LGHNA, CDR2 YNFKEQ. The CDR3 here is CASSQEKNEKLFF. CDR3 nucleotide sequence: TGTGCCAGCAGCCAGGAGAAAAATGAAAAACTGTTTTTT.

J is TRBJ1-1 and V is TRBV6-2 or TRBV6-3; D gene uncertain. Trimming took 6 bases from V and 0 from J, leaving 14 bases between them. The CDR3 is 15 amino acids. The germline V gene has CDR1 MNHEY and CDR2 SVGEGT. The CDR3 loop is CASSFWPRMNTEAFF. The CDR3, as DNA: TGTGCCAGCAGCTTCTGGCCCAGGATGAACACTGAAGCTTTCTTT.

The chain has TRBV6-5 and TRBJ2-7; maybe TRBD2 (6 bases). Germline CDR1 reads MNHEY; CDR2 reads SVGAGI. The CDR3 extends over 13 amino acids. Trimming left V 8 bases short and J 3 bases short, with 14 bases between. The CDR3 region is CASFSWGDYEQYF. CDR3 coding DNA: TGTGCCAGCTTTTCTTGGGGGGACTACGAGCAGTACTTC.

The genes are TRBV4-1 and TRBJ2-3, with TRBD2 as a possible D gene (5 bases). Trimming removed 4 bases at V and 6 bases at J, with 11 bases between. CDR1 and CDR2 (germline): MGHRA, YSYEKL. There are 13 residues in the CDR3. The CDR3 DNA sequence: TGCGCCAGCAGCCCGCCAGCGGAGGATACGCAGTATTTT. It yields the protein CASSPPAEDTQYF.

J is TRBJ2-1 and V is TRBV2; TRBD2 matches 9 bases. Germline V gives CDR1 SNHLY, CDR2 FYNNEI. Unmatched junction bases numbered 9, after V lost 7 bases and J lost 2 bases. This CDR3 spans 16 amino acids. CDR3 sequence (DNA): TGTGCCAGCAAGGGGCCTAAGCGGGGGGCCTACAATGAGCAGTTCTTC. Amino acid sequence: CASKGPKRGAYNEQFF.